This T cell receptor beta chain was identified during a study of graft-versus-host responses after intestinal transplantation. As for the study in general: Among the recipients, all got anti-thymocyte globulin induction and then tacrolimus and steroids for 3 to 4 years. Overall study findings and caveats: Peak GvH clone levels in circulation were associated with early post-transplant HvG declines. Recipient marrow contained GvH clones, some of which appeared first in ileum or blood. Subjects displaying graft-donor T cell macrochimerism possessed elevated graft-versus-host to host-versus-graft clonal ratios inside allografts.

Remarks on this clone: Its cognate antigen is unknown.

Sequencing used immunoSEQ multiplex PCR; TCRdb keeps in-frame clones, though not all of them. The profile shows under 100,000 clones, around 80% of them singletons. The germline CDR1 and CDR2 sequences are MDHEN and SYDVKM. The CDR3 loop spans 14 amino acids. V shed 6 bases, J shed 5 bases, and the junction held 9 bases outside the gene matches. The gene calls are TRBV28 and TRBJ1-1, with 7 bases aligning to TRBD1. The receptor was isolated from a human donor who received an intestinal transplant. The specimen was unstimulated CD4+ T cells sorted from spleen or lymph node cells, collected before intestinal transplant. CDR3 nucleotides: TGTGCCAGCAGGACAACAGGGGAAGGTACTGAAGCTTTCTTT. It encodes CASRTTGEGTEAFF. Combining the CDR3 with reference TRBV28 and TRBJ1-1 gives the whole variable domain DVKVTQSSRYLVKRTGEKVFLECVQDMDHENMFWYRQDPGLGLRLIYFSYDVKMKEKGDIPEGYSVSREKKERFSLILESASTNQTSMYLCASRTTGEGTEAFFGQGTRLTVV.